Listed below are T cell receptor beta chains from one sample, sequenced in a study of blood T cell repertoires in COVID-19. Clones were sequenced by immunoSEQ multiplex PCR, and TCRdb holds only the in-frame ones, with some missing. The sample shows hundreds of thousands of clones, 80% to 90% of them seen only once. The sample taken for sequencing was peripheral blood. Every receptor here comes from a man younger than 35 with COVID-19, enrolled during active disease. CDR3s include the opening cysteine and the closing phenylalanine or tryptophan. The D gene is left open where the match is weak. Clone size appears in some rows only: once, few, many, or a class for an expanded clone.

v_call: TRBV6-5
j_call: TRBJ1-5
cdr3_length: 12
d_call: .
clone_size: .
cdr3_aa: CASRTALEPQHF
cdr3_nt: TGTGCCAGCAGAACTGCACTTGAGCCCCAGCATTTT

v_call: TRBV6-5
j_call: TRBJ1-1
cdr3_length: 15
d_call: TRBD1
clone_size: .
cdr3_aa: CASIWVQGADTEAFF
cdr3_nt: TGTGCCAGCATCTGGGTACAGGGGGCGGACACTGAAGCTTTCTTT

v_call: TRBV29-1
j_call: TRBJ1-3
cdr3_length: 13
d_call: .
clone_size: .
cdr3_aa: CSVHGGGGNTIYF
cdr3_nt: TGCAGCGTTCATGGGGGGGGTGGAAACACCATATATTTT

v_call: TRBV19
j_call: TRBJ1-2
cdr3_length: 14
d_call: .
clone_size: .
cdr3_aa: CASSIQGSGHGYTF
cdr3_nt: TGTGCCAGTAGTATACAGGGCTCTGGGCATGGCTACACCTTC

v_call: TRBV9
j_call: TRBJ1-1
cdr3_length: 13
d_call: TRBD1
clone_size: .
cdr3_aa: CASSSQGGTEAFF
cdr3_nt: TGTGCCAGCAGCTCCCAGGGGGGCACTGAAGCTTTCTTT

v_call: TRBV29-1
j_call: TRBJ1-5
cdr3_length: 13
d_call: .
clone_size: .
cdr3_aa: CSVADQSNQPQHF
cdr3_nt: TGCAGCGTAGCGGACCAGAGCAATCAGCCCCAGCATTTT

v_call: TRBV5-6
j_call: TRBJ2-7
cdr3_length: 16
d_call: .
clone_size: .
cdr3_aa: CASSPSDRDYSYEQYF
cdr3_nt: TGTGCCAGCAGCCCTTCGGACAGGGACTACTCCTACGAGCAGTACTTC

v_call: TRBV19
j_call: TRBJ2-5
cdr3_length: 15
d_call: .
clone_size: .
cdr3_aa: CASSMERAGVETQYF
cdr3_nt: TGTGCCAGTAGTATGGAGAGGGCAGGGGTAGAGACCCAGTACTTC

v_call: TRBV6-5
j_call: TRBJ1-2
cdr3_length: 13
d_call: .
clone_size: .
cdr3_aa: CASSPGGAYGYTF
cdr3_nt: TGTGCCAGCAGCCCCGGAGGGGCGTATGGCTACACCTTC

v_call: TRBV4-2
j_call: TRBJ2-2
cdr3_length: 20
d_call: TRBD2
clone_size: .
cdr3_aa: CASSQEGASGSDANTGELFF
cdr3_nt: TGTGCCAGCAGCCAAGAAGGGGCTAGCGGGAGCGACGCGAACACCGGGGAGCTGTTTTTT

v_call: TRBV12-3/TRBV12-4
j_call: TRBJ2-2
cdr3_length: 12
d_call: .
clone_size: .
cdr3_aa: CASSPWPGELFF
cdr3_nt: TGTGCCAGCAGTCCCTGGCCCGGGGAGCTGTTTTTT

v_call: TRBV11-2
j_call: TRBJ2-5
cdr3_length: 16
d_call: TRBD1
clone_size: .
cdr3_aa: CASSLGGAGGQETQYF
cdr3_nt: TGTGCCAGCAGCTTAGGAGGGGCAGGGGGACAAGAGACCCAGTACTTC

v_call: TRBV19
j_call: TRBJ2-1
cdr3_length: 15
d_call: .
clone_size: .
cdr3_aa: CASAGGLASYNEQFF
cdr3_nt: TGTGCCAGTGCTGGAGGGCTAGCATCCTACAATGAGCAGTTCTTC

v_call: TRBV2
j_call: TRBJ1-2
cdr3_length: 13
d_call: .
clone_size: .
cdr3_aa: CASTPGLSYGYTF
cdr3_nt: TGTGCCAGCACACCGGGACTCAGCTATGGCTACACCTTC

v_call: TRBV7-8
j_call: TRBJ2-7
cdr3_length: 13
d_call: .
clone_size: .
cdr3_aa: CASSLVTGYEQYF
cdr3_nt: TGTGCCAGCAGCTTAGTAACAGGCTACGAGCAGTACTTC

v_call: TRBV5-4
j_call: TRBJ2-2
cdr3_length: 15
d_call: TRBD2
clone_size: .
cdr3_aa: CASSPTSGSTGELFF
cdr3_nt: TGTGCCAGCAGCCCGACTAGCGGGAGCACCGGGGAGCTGTTTTTT

v_call: TRBV3-1/TRBV3-2
j_call: TRBJ2-2
cdr3_length: 16
d_call: .
clone_size: .
cdr3_aa: CASSPLTEKGTGELFF
cdr3_nt: TGTGCCAGCAGCCCCTTGACAGAGAAGGGCACCGGGGAGCTGTTTTTT

v_call: TRBV6-5
j_call: TRBJ2-7
cdr3_length: 15
d_call: .
clone_size: .
cdr3_aa: CASRTLSTASYEQYF
cdr3_nt: TGTGCCAGCAGGACTCTCTCGACAGCGAGCTACGAGCAGTACTTC

v_call: TRBV20-1
j_call: TRBJ2-1
cdr3_length: 14
d_call: TRBD2
clone_size: .
cdr3_aa: CSASGGLAGMEQFF
cdr3_nt: TGCAGTGCTAGTGGCGGTCTAGCGGGCATGGAGCAGTTCTTC

v_call: TRBV29-1
j_call: TRBJ1-1
cdr3_length: 12
d_call: .
clone_size: .
cdr3_aa: CSVQEMNTEAFF
cdr3_nt: TGCAGCGTGCAAGAGATGAACACTGAAGCTTTCTTT

v_call: TRBV19
j_call: TRBJ2-1
cdr3_length: 15
d_call: TRBD2
clone_size: .
cdr3_aa: CASSFGGGRLNEQFF
cdr3_nt: TGTGCCAGTAGTTTTGGCGGGGGGCGCCTCAATGAGCAGTTCTTC

v_call: TRBV11-2
j_call: TRBJ1-6
cdr3_length: 15
d_call: .
clone_size: .
cdr3_aa: CASSLVWQTDSPLHF
cdr3_nt: TGTGCCAGCAGCTTAGTGTGGCAGACTGATTCACCCCTCCACTTT

v_call: TRBV21-1
j_call: TRBJ2-3
cdr3_length: 16
d_call: .
clone_size: .
cdr3_aa: CASTWPAGLSTDTQYF
cdr3_nt: TGTGCCAGCACATGGCCAGCGGGACTATCCACAGATACGCAGTATTTT

v_call: TRBV6-5
j_call: TRBJ2-3
cdr3_length: 14
d_call: TRBD2
clone_size: once
cdr3_aa: CASRGTRSPDTQYF
cdr3_nt: TGTGCCAGCAGGGGGACTAGATCCCCAGATACGCAGTATTTT

v_call: TRBV27
j_call: TRBJ2-5
cdr3_length: 15
d_call: TRBD2
clone_size: .
cdr3_aa: CASSLKREGRETQYF
cdr3_nt: TGTGCCAGCAGCCTAAAGCGGGAGGGCCGGGAGACCCAGTACTTC

v_call: TRBV3-1/TRBV3-2
j_call: TRBJ1-4
cdr3_length: 14
d_call: .
clone_size: .
cdr3_aa: CASSLGQRDEKLFF
cdr3_nt: TGTGCCAGCAGCCTGGGACAACGGGATGAAAAACTGTTTTTT

v_call: TRBV19
j_call: TRBJ2-1
cdr3_length: 13
d_call: .
clone_size: .
cdr3_aa: CASSTRPGQLKFF
cdr3_nt: TGTGCCAGTAGTACCCGGCCCGGACAGCTAAAGTTCTTC

v_call: TRBV3-1/TRBV3-2
j_call: TRBJ2-5
cdr3_length: 17
d_call: TRBD1
clone_size: .
cdr3_aa: CASSQDGMRDRKETQYF
cdr3_nt: TGTGCCAGCAGCCAAGACGGTATGAGGGACAGAAAAGAGACCCAGTACTTC

v_call: TRBV10-2
j_call: TRBJ2-7
cdr3_length: 14
d_call: TRBD1
clone_size: .
cdr3_aa: CASIRGTDPYEQYF
cdr3_nt: TGCGCCAGCATAAGGGGGACAGACCCCTACGAGCAGTACTTC

v_call: TRBV10-1
j_call: TRBJ2-7
cdr3_length: 13
d_call: .
clone_size: few
cdr3_aa: CASSESPGYEQYF
cdr3_nt: TGCGCCAGCAGTGAGTCTCCAGGCTACGAGCAGTACTTC

v_call: TRBV30
j_call: TRBJ1-1
cdr3_length: 16
d_call: TRBD1
clone_size: .
cdr3_aa: CAYRDRVERGNTEAFF
cdr3_nt: TGTGCCTACAGAGACAGGGTCGAGAGGGGGAACACTGAAGCTTTCTTT

v_call: TRBV11-2
j_call: TRBJ1-4
cdr3_length: 18
d_call: TRBD1
clone_size: .
cdr3_aa: CASSLDRGADRDNEKLFF
cdr3_nt: TGTGCCAGCAGCTTAGATCGGGGGGCGGACAGGGATAATGAAAAACTGTTTTTT

v_call: TRBV12-5
j_call: TRBJ2-7
cdr3_length: 15
d_call: TRBD2
clone_size: .
cdr3_aa: CASGLVQPGLERISF
cdr3_nt: TGTGCTAGTGGTTTGGTCCAACCGGGACTAGAAAGAATTTCGTTC

v_call: TRBV2
j_call: TRBJ1-5
cdr3_length: 13
d_call: .
clone_size: .
cdr3_aa: CASSRQANQPQHF
cdr3_nt: TGTGCCAGCAGTCGACAGGCCAATCAGCCCCAGCATTTT

v_call: TRBV5-4
j_call: TRBJ2-5
cdr3_length: 15
d_call: TRBD1
clone_size: .
cdr3_aa: CASSLPTGGEETQYF
cdr3_nt: TGTGCCAGCAGCCTTCCGACAGGGGGCGAAGAGACCCAGTACTTC

v_call: TRBV19
j_call: TRBJ2-1
cdr3_length: 15
d_call: .
clone_size: few
cdr3_aa: CASSIQGSSYNEQFF
cdr3_nt: TGTGCCAGTAGTATCCAGGGGAGCTCCTACAATGAGCAGTTCTTC

v_call: TRBV3-1/TRBV3-2
j_call: TRBJ2-7
cdr3_length: 14
d_call: .
clone_size: .
cdr3_aa: CASSHIYGTHEQYF
cdr3_nt: TGTGCCAGCAGCCACATATATGGGACTCACGAGCAGTACTTC

v_call: TRBV3-1/TRBV3-2
j_call: TRBJ2-1
cdr3_length: 16
d_call: .
clone_size: .
cdr3_aa: CASSQAAQGFWNEQFF
cdr3_nt: TGTGCCAGCAGCCAAGCTGCCCAGGGCTTTTGGAATGAGCAGTTCTTC

v_call: TRBV4-1
j_call: TRBJ2-7
cdr3_length: 16
d_call: TRBD2
clone_size: .
cdr3_aa: CASSQFGSLAGGEQYF
cdr3_nt: TGCGCCAGCAGCCAATTTGGGTCGCTAGCGGGGGGTGAGCAGTACTTC

v_call: TRBV7-8
j_call: TRBJ2-1
cdr3_length: 16
d_call: TRBD2
clone_size: .
cdr3_aa: CASSLDRLAGVNEQFF
cdr3_nt: TGTGCCAGCAGCTTAGATCGGCTAGCGGGAGTTAATGAGCAGTTCTTC

v_call: TRBV12-5
j_call: TRBJ2-7
cdr3_length: 14
d_call: TRBD1
clone_size: .
cdr3_aa: CASGSDRGTEEQYF
cdr3_nt: TGTGCTAGTGGTTCGGACAGGGGGACGGAGGAGCAGTACTTC

v_call: TRBV6-5
j_call: TRBJ1-1
cdr3_length: 13
d_call: TRBD1
clone_size: .
cdr3_aa: CASIGTGITEAFF
cdr3_nt: TGTGCCAGCATAGGGACAGGGATCACTGAAGCTTTCTTT